What follows describes a single TCR beta chain. The data originate from a study of CD8 T cells in Susac syndrome. Sequencing of TCR beta drew on CD8+ and CD4+ T cells from blood. Included as multiple sclerosis controls were treatment-naive patients who had stable or active relapsing-remitting disease. The CD8+ and CD4+ T cells were negatively isolated, with the TEMRA cells enriched by FACS. Random hexamers were used to reverse transcribe the RNA input (roughly 0.5 to 1 ug). A multiplex approach, immunoSEQ multiplex PCR, amplified TCR beta CDR3 across 54 Vbeta and 13 Jbeta. TCRdb called the immunoSEQ multiplex PCR reads again in MiXCR, with one record for every CDR3 protein. The table lists about 180,000 distinct CDR3 sequences, around 95% of them singletons, with 0.16% in the top ten. Losses at the gene ends were 5 bases for V and 3 bases for J; bases not matched to a gene: 5. The germline V gene has CDR1 MDHEN and CDR2 SYDVKM. The CDR3 covers 14 residues.

Sequencing was carried out using CD8+ T cells from PBMCs. The chain couples TRBV28 to TRBJ1-2, with TRBD1 matching over 8 bases. This TCR was recovered from a human donor with multiple sclerosis. The CDR3 sequence is CASSNRGVHYGYTF. CDR3 DNA sequence: TGTGCCAGCAGTAACAGGGGGGTTCACTATGGCTACACCTTC.